Included here is one TCR beta chain sequence, with context. Its cognate antigen has yet to be identified. No much larger clonotype is one base removed from it; base qualities were not supplied. Reading the germline V gene gives CDR1 SGHTA and CDR2 FQGNSA. The junction shows trimming of 1 base on V and 2 bases on J, plus 12 bases between the germline ends. From the cysteine through the phenylalanine, the CDR3 covers 17 amino acids. The DNA shown is the 51-base CDR3, in frame from base 1. Peripheral blood CD8+ and CD4+ T cells from healthy donors, Susac syndrome patients and multiple sclerosis patients were profiled using high-throughput TCR beta sequencing. Healthy donors were included as age- and sex-matched controls. Bulk CD8+ and CD4+ T cells were purified by magnetic negative isolation, while CD8+ TEMRA cells were enriched using FACS. Blood was drawn into EDTA tubes, processed within 24 hours, and PBMCs were isolated by density gradient centrifugation. PBMCs intended for TCR sequencing were cryopreserved in liquid nitrogen and were subsequently thawed in a 37 degrees C water bath. A purity of at least 90% was achieved for sorted or isolated CD4+, CD8+ and CD8+ TEMRA cells.

RNA was extracted with the RNeasy kit and about 0.5 to 1 ug was reverse transcribed using random hexamers. TCR beta CDR3 regions were amplified with the immunoSEQ multiplex PCR assay covering 54 Vbeta and 13 Jbeta segments. Bias from PCR amplification was corrected by using a synthetic template baseline for primer optimization and for computational correction. The authors processed their data as follows. Reads were annotated to V, D and J genes per IMGT and analyzed with immunoSEQ Analyzer, keeping only productive sequences. Clonality was calculated as one minus the Shannon entropy normalized by log2 of the number of productive unique sequences. For each patient and control, public and private clones were evaluated within the 100 most prevalent clones. A clone was defined as Susac-specific if it was absent from the healthy and MS cohorts, from some 1,100 published viral clones and from other ImmuneACCESS disease sequences. TCRdb itself trimmed the public reads at Q25 with fastp, ran MiXCR and retained productive beta chains. Rows with one shared CDR3 protein collapse into an entry with the most common genes and DNA. The V and J calls shown here were made by TCRdb, not taken from the authors' results. For this sample the table gives more than 100,000 distinct CDR3 sequences, of which more than 90% were detected only once. 0.12% of the sample lies in the top ten.

This entry comes from a study of CD8 T cells in Susac syndrome (dated by TCRdb to between 2018 and 2021). For the study in its entirety: Repertoire sequencing was used to test whether CD8+ T cell activation and differentiation in Susac syndrome was antigen driven. Here is what the overall study found, with its caveats: The study acknowledged that relatively few individuals were included in the TCR sequencing and HLA analysis.

This receptor was taken from a human donor in good health. The rearrangement joined TRBV7-2 to TRBJ2-6, with a weak D call of TRBD1 (5 bases match). The sequencing sample was made of CD4+ T cells from PBMCs. The CDR3: CASSLVGVSTGANVLTF. The DNA reads as follows: TGTGCCAGCAGCTTAGTAGGGGTTTCGACTGGGGCCAACGTCCTGACTTTC.